A selection of T cell receptor beta chains follows, all from one sample in a study of blood T cell repertoires in COVID-19. Data came from immunoSEQ multiplex PCR; TCRdb stores just in-frame clones and leaves some out. The sample includes fewer than 400,000 clones, approximately 90% seen only once; the top ten take 10%. Material for sequencing was PBMCs or T cells enriched from blood (not recorded which). Receptor source: a woman aged 45-60 years who had recovered from COVID-19. Both conserved end residues are part of each CDR3. A D gene is named only where the DNA matches it firmly. Expanded clones get a size class; other rows say once, few or many, or leave the size out.

D gene	V gene	clone size	J gene	CDR3 protein	CDR3 DNA
.	TRBV6-5	.	TRBJ1-2	CASSPGVYGYTF	TGTGCCAGCAGTCCCGGGGTCTATGGCTACACCTTC
TRBD1	TRBV5-4	.	TRBJ2-7	CASSGDRGIKSYEQYF	TGTGCCAGCAGCGGGGACAGGGGGATTAAGTCCTACGAGCAGTACTTC
TRBD1	TRBV6-5	.	TRBJ1-6	CASSYGGQFYNSPLHF	TGTGCCAGCAGTTACGGGGGACAGTTCTATAATTCACCCCTCCACTTT
.	TRBV6-5	.	TRBJ2-3	CASSYFPGSSTDTQYF	TGTGCCAGCAGTTACTTCCCTGGCTCTAGCACAGATACGCAGTATTTT
.	TRBV3-1/TRBV3-2	.	TRBJ2-2	CASKPHSDTGELFF	TGTGCCAGCAAGCCACATAGCGACACCGGGGAGCTGTTTTTT
TRBD2	TRBV5-1	.	TRBJ2-3	CASSLGLAGDTDTQYF	TGCGCCAGCAGCTTAGGACTAGCGGGGGACACAGATACGCAGTATTTT
TRBD1	TRBV19	.	TRBJ2-7	CASSDRGMFYEQYF	TGTGCCAGTAGTGACAGGGGTATGTTTTACGAGCAGTACTTC
TRBD1	TRBV27	.	TRBJ1-3	CASSRTGLVTGGSGNTIYF	TGTGCCAGCAGCCGGACGGGTTTAGTAACAGGGGGTTCTGGAAACACCATATATTTT
.	TRBV2	.	TRBJ1-2	CASESRGYGYGYTF	TGTGCCAGCGAGAGCAGGGGATATGGCTATGGCTACACCTTC
.	TRBV7-9	.	TRBJ1-1	CASSYLRGEAFF	TGTGCCAGCAGCTACCTCAGGGGTGAAGCTTTCTTT
.	TRBV5-1	.	TRBJ1-1	CASSPMGTGHEAFF	TGCGCCAGCAGCCCTATGGGTACAGGACATGAAGCTTTCTTT
TRBD1	TRBV5-1	.	TRBJ1-6	CASSRTGGDRGYSPLHF	TGCGCCAGCAGCCGCACGGGAGGGGACAGGGGATATTCACCCCTCCACTTT
.	TRBV14	.	TRBJ1-6	CASSQVRDLALHF	TGTGCCAGCAGCCAAGTGAGGGATTTGGCCCTCCACTTT
TRBD1	TRBV29-1	few	TRBJ1-2	CSVGQGLGTNYGYTF	TGCAGCGTTGGACAGGGTTTAGGGACTAACTATGGCTACACCTTC
.	TRBV19	.	TRBJ1-5	CASGSRDSNQPQHF	TGTGCCAGTGGGAGTCGGGATAGCAATCAGCCCCAGCATTTT
.	TRBV29-1	.	TRBJ2-2	CSARYTGNTGELFF	TGCAGCGCCCGCTATACAGGGAACACCGGGGAGCTGTTTTTT
TRBD1	TRBV14	.	TRBJ1-1	CASSQDLDRVVNTEAFF	TGTGCCAGCAGCCAAGATCTGGACAGGGTAGTTAACACTGAAGCTTTCTTT
TRBD1	TRBV5-4	few	TRBJ1-1	CATQPTGGTRSEAFF	TGTGCCACCCAGCCGACAGGGGGCACAAGGTCTGAAGCTTTCTTT
.	TRBV2	.	TRBJ1-2	CASSVDSNYGYTF	TGTGCCAGCAGTGTCGACAGTAACTATGGCTACACCTTC
.	TRBV15	.	TRBJ1-6	CATSQRRWGQRRSPLHF	TGTGCCACCAGCCAGCGGCGGTGGGGGCAGCGGCGTTCACCCCTCCACTTT
TRBD1	TRBV2	.	TRBJ1-2	CAGHTGGLGGYTF	TGTGCCGGCCATACAGGGGGCCTTGGTGGCTACACCTTC
.	TRBV30	.	TRBJ1-2	CAWSPSGLYGYTF	TGTGCCTGGAGCCCCTCGGGACTTTATGGCTACACCTTC